This T cell receptor (beta chain) is from a study of blood T cell repertoires in COVID-19. Study-wide background: Donors in the United States, Italy and Spain gave samples during acute or convalescent COVID-19. T cells, B-cell-depleted T cells, or PBMCs provided the cDNA or gDNA that served as material.

The CDR3 length is 14 residues. Germline V gives CDR1 SNHLY, CDR2 FYNNEI. The junction had 7 bases not matched to a gene; V was cut back by 5 bases and J by 9 bases. Authors' processing steps: For nucleated cells, counts were estimated from reference gene primer amplification. Sequenced by immunoSEQ multiplex PCR; TCRdb stores in-frame clones only, minus some. From that table come the V and J calls and clone size; the DNA was used to work out D and trimming. The sample contains 95,000 to 150,000 clones, roughly 82% of which appear only once. The sequence came from a human donor in a cohort sampled during active COVID-19. Sequencing was carried out using peripheral blood. The rearrangement joins TRBV2 to TRBJ2-1, with TRBD1 matching over 10 bases. Here the CDR3 reads CASSFGQGDAEQFF. CDR3 DNA sequence: TGTGCCAGCAGTTTCGGACAGGGGGATGCTGAGCAGTTCTTC.